The present entry profiles one T cell receptor beta chain with its context. What it recognizes is unknown. This sample is part of a study of identifying expanded T cells in peripheral blood. Study results and limitations: Clone count variance between roughly 2-week samples rose with total template count. Over approximately two and four weeks, about 16 and 19 clones changed, versus around 1.2 between replicates.

With 6 bases clipped from V and 6 bases from J, the junction kept 10 bases outside the gene matches. This CDR3 region has 13 residues. The germline gives CDR1 GTSNPN, CDR2 SVGIG (reference sequence). Collection occurred without any documented infections or immune events in donors. Produced via immunoSEQ multiplex PCR; TCRdb's table is partial and in-frame only. The sample consists of some 120,000 clones, approximately 80% of them appearing once. The TCR was taken from a person aged 18 to 70 in good health. The chain has TRBV30 and TRBJ1-1; 7 positions match TRBD1. The sequencing sample was made of blood. The CDR3 DNA follows: TGTGCCTGCGCTTCCGTAGGGGGCTCTGAAGCTTTCTTT. Its protein product is CACASVGGSEAFF.